This TCR beta chain was identified during a study of blood T cell repertoires in COVID-19. Study overall: There were acute and convalescent COVID-19 samples, and they came from the United States, Italy and Spain.

Seattle patients were enrolled during active infection and followed longitudinally. The CDR3 extends over 15 amino acids. Trimming cost V 4 bases and J 7 bases; bases outside gene matches: 11. Germline assignment: CDR1 SGHRS and CDR2 YFSETQ. Study processing details: Quantification of nucleated cells was approximated via reference gene primer amplification. Measured with immunoSEQ multiplex PCR; TCRdb has only the in-frame clones, and not every one. The DNA was the basis for D and trimming; V, J and clone size are from that table. Among some 250,000 clones listed, approximately 86% were seen once. The sequenced sample was peripheral blood. The chain combines TRBV5-1 with TRBJ2-7; TRBD1 matches 10 bases. This TCR was recovered from a woman in her sixties with COVID-19, enrolled during active disease. CDR3 region: CASSRGQGGLQEQYF. The CDR3 coding sequence is TGCGCCAGCAGCCGTGGACAGGGGGGATTGCAAGAGCAGTACTTC.